This T cell receptor (beta chain) was sequenced for a study of response to subunit inactivated influenza vaccine. Overall study findings and caveats: After each seasonal influenza vaccination, few new T cells are recruited, the authors suggested.

Of note for this clonotype: Its specificity is unknown.

Germline V CDR1 and CDR2: SGHTA, FQGNSA. CDR3 size: 13 residues. V was pared by 1 base and J by 10 bases, with 11 bases between. One entry per CDR3 protein, called by TCRdb with MiXCR from the RT-PCR reads. The sample holds 500,000 to 750,000 distinct CDR3 sequences, about 14% seen once. The chain links TRBV7-2 to TRBJ2-1; no reliable D call. The TCR comes from a man aged 50 or older who received an inactivated influenza vaccine. This specimen consisted of PBMCs from blood, obtained less than 13 days after vaccination. The CDR3 spells CASSLGGNWEQFF. The CDR3 region has the DNA TGTGCCAGCAGCTTAGGGGGTAACTGGGAGCAGTTCTTC.